This is a list of T cell receptor beta chains from one sample in a study of long-term antiretroviral therapy in people with HIV. Profiled with immunoSEQ multiplex PCR; TCRdb holds only in-frame clones, not every one. This table has 14,000 or so clones, approximately 85% appearing once. The sample here was unsorted PBMCs, taken 6.2 years after starting antiretroviral therapy. Every receptor here comes from a man in his forties or fifties with HIV. CDR3s include the opening cysteine and the closing phenylalanine or tryptophan. D genes are given only for firm matches. Clone size appears in some rows only: once, few, many, or a class for an expanded clone.

d_call | j_call | v_call | clone_size | cdr3_nt | cdr3_aa
NA | TRBJ2-5 | TRBV18 | NA | TGTGCCAGCTCACCGGGGGGGCTTTCAGAGACCCAGTACTTC | CASSPGGLSETQYF
NA | TRBJ2-1 | TRBV7-2 | NA | TGTGCCAGCAGCTTAGTATTCTCTGGTAACAATGAGCAGTTCTTC | CASSLVFSGNNEQFF
NA | TRBJ2-2 | TRBV28 | NA | TGTGCCAGCAGTTTATTACAGATACCTAACACCGGGGAGCTGTTTTTT | CASSLLQIPNTGELFF
NA | TRBJ2-1 | TRBV5-8 | NA | TGTGCCAGCAGCTGGGTCAGGGTTAATGAGCAGTTCTTC | CASSWVRVNEQFF
NA | TRBJ1-3 | TRBV30 | NA | TGTGCCTGGAGTTGGGCTCAGGGGCTTTCTTCTGGAAACACCATATATTTT | CAWSWAQGLSSGNTIYF
NA | TRBJ2-5 | TRBV5-1 | NA | TGCGCCAGCAGCACGGGGACGGGAGTTGGAGAGACCCAGTACTTC | CASSTGTGVGETQYF
TRBD2 | TRBJ2-7 | TRBV19 | NA | TGTGCCAGTAGCTTTCGCGGACTAGCGGGAGACGAGCAGTACTTC | CASSFRGLAGDEQYF
NA | TRBJ2-1 | TRBV11-2 | few | TGTGCCAGCAGCCCCCCCATGGCGGGCGACTACAATGAGCAGTTCTTC | CASSPPMAGDYNEQFF
TRBD1 | TRBJ1-2 | TRBV4-2 | NA | TGTGCCAGCAGCCAAGATATCACGCAGGGGGCGGCTGAATATGGCTACACCTTC | CASSQDITQGAAEYGYTF
NA | TRBJ1-3 | TRBV5-1 | NA | TGCGCCAGCAGCTTGGTGGGGCCAGGCTCTGGAAACACCATATATTTT | CASSLVGPGSGNTIYF
NA | TRBJ2-3 | TRBV28 | medium-sized | TGTGCCAGCAGTTCCCTGGAGGGCACGGCTACGCAGTATTTT | CASSSLEGTATQYF
TRBD1 | TRBJ2-2 | TRBV2 | once | TGTGCCAGCAGTCTCAGGACAGGAAACACCGGGGAGCTGTTTTTT | CASSLRTGNTGELFF
NA | TRBJ2-7 | TRBV4-3 | NA | TGCGCCAGCAGCCAAGATCGCGGCTCCTACGAGCAGTACTTC | CASSQDRGSYEQYF
NA | TRBJ1-5 | TRBV19 | NA | TGTGCCAGTAGTATCGATGGAGATTATCAGCCCCAGCATTTT | CASSIDGDYQPQHF
NA | TRBJ2-2 | TRBV27 | NA | TGTGCCAGCAGAACAGGCGCGAACACCGGGGAGCTGTTTTTT | CASRTGANTGELFF
NA | TRBJ1-1 | TRBV7-3 | NA | TGTGCCAGCAGCTTTCAGGGGAACACTGAAGCTTTCTTT | CASSFQGNTEAFF
TRBD1 | TRBJ1-5 | TRBV6-6 | large | TGTGCCAGCAGTTACGGACAGGATCGCCCCCAGCATTTT | CASSYGQDRPQHF
NA | TRBJ1-1 | TRBV5-1 | NA | TGCGCCAGCAGCTTCGGGGGTGGCCCGGGAATGAACACTGAAGCTTTCTTT | CASSFGGGPGMNTEAFF
NA | TRBJ2-3 | TRBV5-4 | NA | TGTGCCAGCAGCTGGGGGACAGATACGCAGTATTTT | CASSWGTDTQYF
TRBD1 | TRBJ1-2 | TRBV4-3 | NA | TGCGCCAGCAGCCGCGATCGGGACAGTATTCTTGGCTACACCTTC | CASSRDRDSILGYTF
NA | TRBJ1-5 | TRBV28 | NA | TGTGCCAGCAGTTTACAAGACCCGAATCAGCCCCAGCATTTT | CASSLQDPNQPQHF
TRBD1 | TRBJ1-2 | TRBV5-1 | few | TGCGCCAGCAGCTTGGAAGGGACAGGGGCTTACTATGGCTACACCTTC | CASSLEGTGAYYGYTF
NA | TRBJ1-2 | TRBV7-2 | NA | TGTGCCAGCAGCTTCACGGAGTATGGCTACACCTTC | CASSFTEYGYTF
NA | TRBJ2-7 | TRBV2 | NA | TGTGCCAGCAGGAGACAGTCCGACGAGCAGTACTTC | CASRRQSDEQYF
TRBD2 | TRBJ2-7 | TRBV28 | NA | TGTGCCAGCAGCACACTAGCGGGGGCTTTCTACGAGCAGTACTTC | CASSTLAGAFYEQYF